This TCR beta chain was captured by sequencing in a study of T cell repertoires in cytomegalovirus infection. The wider study: Signatures in public TCR beta sequences pointed to both CMV infection and matching HLA type. Regarding the study as a whole: Identification of carriers of CMV plus the relevant HLA was performed using cumulative public TCR beta family frequency. In two of eight donors, the top clonotype was HLA-C-restricted CMV-specific.

This clonotype was detected only a few times. The antigen is not known. TCRdb fed the reads into MiXCR, producing one record per CDR3 protein. The profile covers roughly 300,000 distinct CDR3 sequences, with 9.5% appearing a single time and 4.3% taken by the ten largest. Trimming removed 0 bases at V and 5 bases at J, with 9 bases between. CDR1 SGDLS and CDR2 YYNGEE come from the germline V gene. The CDR3 loop spans 13 amino acids. The sequence was obtained from a human donor in good health (CMV status not recorded). Some clones in this sample may be carry-over from other donors' samples. Sequences were obtained from PBMCs. The chain links TRBV9 to TRBJ2-7; D may be TRBD2 (5 bases). CDR3 residues: CASSVAARDEQYF. The CDR3 DNA sequence: TGTGCCAGCAGCGTAGCCGCGAGGGACGAGCAGTACTTC. The full variable domain, rest sourced from reference TRBV9 and TRBJ2-7, is DSGVTQTPKHLITATGQRVTLRCSPRSGDLSVYWYQQSLDQGLQFLIQYYNGEERAKGNILERFSAQQFPDLHSELNLSSLELGDSALYFCASSVAARDEQYFGPGTRLTVT.